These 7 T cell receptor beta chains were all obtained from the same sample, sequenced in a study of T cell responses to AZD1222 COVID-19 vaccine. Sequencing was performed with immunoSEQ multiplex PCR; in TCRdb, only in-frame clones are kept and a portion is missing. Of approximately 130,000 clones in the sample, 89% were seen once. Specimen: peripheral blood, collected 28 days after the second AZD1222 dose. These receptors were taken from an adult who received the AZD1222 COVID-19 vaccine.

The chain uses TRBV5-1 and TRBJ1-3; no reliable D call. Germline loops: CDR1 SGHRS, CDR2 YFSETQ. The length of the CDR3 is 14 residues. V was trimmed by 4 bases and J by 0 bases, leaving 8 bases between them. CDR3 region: CASSPLNSGNTIYF. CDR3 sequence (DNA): TGCGCCAGCAGCCCTTTAAACTCTGGAAACACCATATATTTT.

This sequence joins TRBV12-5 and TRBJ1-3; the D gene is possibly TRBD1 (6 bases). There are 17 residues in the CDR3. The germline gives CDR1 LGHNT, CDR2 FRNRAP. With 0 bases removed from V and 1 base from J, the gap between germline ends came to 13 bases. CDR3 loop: CASGLVQGTTSGNTIYF. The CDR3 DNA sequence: TGTGCTAGTGGTTTGGTACAGGGTACCACTTCTGGAAACACCATATATTTT.

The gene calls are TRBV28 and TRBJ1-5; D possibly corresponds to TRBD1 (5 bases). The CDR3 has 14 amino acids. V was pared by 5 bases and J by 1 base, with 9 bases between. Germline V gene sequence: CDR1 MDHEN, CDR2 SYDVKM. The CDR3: CASSRGGSNQPQHF. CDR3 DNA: TGTGCCAGCAGTCGGGGGGGGAGCAATCAGCCCCAGCATTTT.

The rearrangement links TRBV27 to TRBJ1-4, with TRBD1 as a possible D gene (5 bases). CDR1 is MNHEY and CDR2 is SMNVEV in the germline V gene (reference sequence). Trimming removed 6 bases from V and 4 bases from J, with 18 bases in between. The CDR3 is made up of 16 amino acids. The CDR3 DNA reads TGTGCCAGCAGGCGGGCGGGGCAGGCCATTAATGAAAAACTGTTTTTT. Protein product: CASRRAGQAINEKLFF.

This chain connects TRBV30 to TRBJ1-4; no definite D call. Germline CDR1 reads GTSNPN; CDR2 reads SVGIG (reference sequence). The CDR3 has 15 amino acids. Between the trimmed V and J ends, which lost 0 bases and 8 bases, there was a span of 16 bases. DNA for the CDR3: TGTGCCTGGAGTGTAATGTCCTCACGAGTCGAAAAACTGTTTTTT. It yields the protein CAWSVMSSRVEKLFF.

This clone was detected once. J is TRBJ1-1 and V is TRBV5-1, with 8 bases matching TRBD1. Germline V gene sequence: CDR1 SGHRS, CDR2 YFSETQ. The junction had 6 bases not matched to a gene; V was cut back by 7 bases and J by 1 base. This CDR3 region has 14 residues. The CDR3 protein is CASGEQGGNTEAFF. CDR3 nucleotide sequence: TGCGCCAGCGGGGAACAGGGGGGGAACACTGAAGCTTTCTTT.

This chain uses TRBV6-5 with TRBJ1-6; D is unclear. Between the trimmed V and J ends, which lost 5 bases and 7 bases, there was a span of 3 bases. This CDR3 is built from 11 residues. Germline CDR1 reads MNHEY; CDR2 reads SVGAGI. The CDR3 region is CASSRNSPLHF. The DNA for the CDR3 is TGTGCCAGCAGTAGGAATTCACCCCTCCACTTT.